These 13 T cell receptor beta chains were all obtained from the same sample, sequenced in a study of T-cell memory formation after mild COVID-19. One entry per CDR3 protein, called by TCRdb with MiXCR from the 5' RACE reads. The data show approximately 300,000 distinct CDR3 sequences, around a sixth seen once. The sequenced sample was PBMCs or a T cell subset sorted from them (not recorded which). These receptors all stem from a man between 18 and 29 years old who had mild COVID-19 (a few samples of this study predate the infection). Cell type and time point are not known.

The rearrangement joins TRBV21-1 to TRBJ1-1; the D call in the table, TRBD1, was not verified against the DNA. TRBV21-1 corresponds to a pseudogene. This CDR3 contains 18 residues. CDR3 loop: CASSNEIEGSRGLAEAFF. CDR3 DNA sequence: TGTGCCAGCAGCAACGAAATTGAGGGATCCAGGGGGTTGGCTGAAGCTTTCTTT.

This clonotype was counted between two and nine times. The V call is TRBV7-2, the J call TRBJ2-1, with a possible D match to TRBD1 (6 bases). Trimming removed 5 bases at V and 0 bases at J, with 14 bases between. CDR1 and CDR2 (germline): SGHTA, FQGNSA. The CDR3 sequence is 16 residues long. CDR3 bases: TGTGCCAGCAGCCCTGGCCGGGACAACTCCTACAATGAGCAGTTCTTC. The encoded protein is CASSPGRDNSYNEQFF.

The sample holds a few counts of this clonotype. The V call is TRBV7-2, the J call TRBJ2-3; D gene uncertain. The CDR3 totals 13 residues. V dropped 8 bases and J dropped 2 bases, with 11 bases sitting between them. CDR1 is SGHTA, CDR2 FQGNSA, per germline. CDR3 in amino acids: CASLRGSTDTQYF. The CDR3, as DNA: TGTGCCAGCCTACGTGGGTCCACAGATACGCAGTATTTT.

There are a few counts of this clonotype. The chain couples TRBV12-3 or TRBV12-4 to TRBJ1-2; TRBD1 matches 9 bases. The trim removed 6 bases at V and 8 bases at J, leaving 13 bases unmatched. The CDR3 is 15 amino acids. The DNA for the CDR3 is TGTGCCAGCAGCCGGACAGGGGCCCCTTTAGGGGGCTACACCTTC. This translates into CASSRTGAPLGGYTF.

The V and J genes are TRBV7-3 and TRBJ1-1; D is unresolved. The germline V gene encodes CDR1 SGHTA and CDR2 FQGTGA. The V gene lost 1 base and the J gene lost 1 base, with 7 bases spanning the gap. CDR3 size: 14 residues. CDR3 sequence (DNA): TGTGCCAGCAGCTTAAACCCGCCGAACACTGAAGCTTTCTTT. Translating gives CASSLNPPNTEAFF.

The sample holds a few counts of this clonotype. The chain has TRBV4-1 and TRBJ1-6; 8 bases match TRBD1. CDR1 MGHRA and CDR2 YSYEKL come from the germline V gene. The CDR3 runs 14 residues. V was pared by 0 bases and J by 12 bases, with 4 bases of the junction left unmatched. Here the CDR3 reads CASSQDGTGQPLHF. Here the CDR3 DNA reads TGCGCCAGCAGCCAAGATGGGACAGGCCAACCCCTCCACTTT.

The V call is TRBV6-5, the J call TRBJ2-1, with D unresolved. CDR1 MNHEY and CDR2 SVGAGI come from the germline V gene. The CDR3 runs to 15 residues. The germline V and J ends were trimmed by 2 bases and 0 bases, with 8 bases remaining between them. CDR3 nucleotides: TGTGCCAGCAGTTACCCGCCGGGCTCCTACAATGAGCAGTTCTTC. It specifies CASSYPPGSYNEQFF.

V gene TRBV7-2 combines with J gene TRBJ2-3; D may be TRBD2 (5 bases). The CDR3 consists of 13 residues. Germline V lookup: CDR1 SGHTA, CDR2 FQGNSA. V lost 6 bases and J lost 2, with 9 bases in between. The CDR3 coding sequence is TGTGCCAGCAGGAGGAGGATCACAGATACGCAGTATTTT. This sequence encodes CASRRRITDTQYF.

The chain links TRBV3-2 to TRBJ2-7; TRBD1 is taken as the D call from the table, unchecked against the DNA. TRBV3-2 is classified as a pseudogene. This CDR3 region has 10 residues. The CDR3: CASSMDRGPV. In DNA form, the CDR3 reads TGTGCCAGCAGTATGGACAGAGGACCCGTC.

This clonotype was found a few times. The rearrangement joins TRBV23-1 to TRBJ1-5; TRBD1 is a possible D gene (6 bases). TRBV23-1 is known as an ORF, though its function is uncertain. CDR3 length: 17 residues. Between the trimmed V and J ends, which lost 5 bases and 9 bases, there was a span of 26 bases. The CDR3 is CASSNPSRTVPLGPQHF. The CDR3 DNA reads as TGCGCCAGCAGTAATCCGTCCCGGACAGTCCCTCTTGGGCCCCAGCATTTT.

The table lists this clonotype with many counts. The CDR3 here is CATATGALSYEQYF. The DNA of the CDR3 is TGTGCCACCGCTACGGGGGCCCTTTCCTACGAGCAGTACTTC. The chain recombines TRBV19 with TRBJ2-7; D could derive from TRBD1 or TRBD2 (6 bases each). The germline V gene encodes CDR1 LNHDA and CDR2 SQIVND (reference sequence). Trimming removed 10 bases from V and 1 base from J, with 17 bases in between. The CDR3 loop spans 14 amino acids. The variable domain in full, completed from reference TRBV19 and TRBJ2-7, reads DGGITQSPKYLFRKEGQNVTLSCEQNLNHDAMYWYRQDPGQGLRLIYYSQIVNDFQKGDIAEGYSVSREKKESFPLTVTSAQKNPTAFYLCATATGALSYEQYFGPGTRLTVT.

This clonotype has a handful of counts. This chain joins TRBV7-9 and TRBJ1-1; D gene ambiguous. Germline lookup yields CDR1 SEHNR and CDR2 FQNEAQ (reference sequence). CDR3 size: 14 residues. The germline V and J ends were trimmed by 8 bases and 8 bases, with 21 bases remaining between them. The CDR3 bases are TGTGCCAGCTCAACTAAGGGCCTCAATGTAGAAGCTTTCTTT. As protein: CASSTKGLNVEAFF.

In this sample, this clonotype turned up a few times. The chain carries TRBV20-1 and TRBJ2-5, with TRBD2 identical over 9 bases. The CDR3 runs 15 residues. The trim removed 6 bases at V and 5 bases at J, leaving 13 bases unmatched. Germline-derived CDR1 and CDR2 are DFQATT and SNEGSKA (reference sequence). The CDR3 region has the DNA TGCAGTGCCCCGGACCTAGCGGGGACCCGGGAGACCCAGTACTTC. It specifies CSAPDLAGTRETQYF.